This T cell receptor (beta chain) was sequenced during a study of blood T cell repertoires in COVID-19. The wider study: From the United States, Italy and Spain came samples of acute and convalescent COVID-19. PBMCs, B-cell-depleted T cells, or T cells were the source of the cDNA or gDNA that made up the material.

In the source study's methods: Reference gene primers were amplified, and this amplification served to estimate nucleated cell counts. TCRdb's copy holds only in-frame clones and misses some; the assay was immunoSEQ multiplex PCR. V and J calls and clone size are as listed in that table; D and trimming were resolved from the DNA. Of 15,000 to 20,000 clones listed, roughly three quarters were seen once; the top ten hold around a fifth. The TCR originated in a man in his fifties or sixties with active or convalescent COVID-19. Material for sequencing was peripheral blood.

CDR3 sequence reads: CATSRVEGAGNTIYF. The CDR3 DNA reads as TGTGCCACCAGCAGAGTTGAGGGGGCTGGAAACACCATATATTTT. V is TRBV15 and J is TRBJ1-3; D might be TRBD1 (6 bases). The germline gives CDR1 LNHNV, CDR2 YYDKDF (reference sequence). This CDR3 has 15 amino acids. V dropped 1 base and J dropped 2 bases, with 9 bases sitting between them.